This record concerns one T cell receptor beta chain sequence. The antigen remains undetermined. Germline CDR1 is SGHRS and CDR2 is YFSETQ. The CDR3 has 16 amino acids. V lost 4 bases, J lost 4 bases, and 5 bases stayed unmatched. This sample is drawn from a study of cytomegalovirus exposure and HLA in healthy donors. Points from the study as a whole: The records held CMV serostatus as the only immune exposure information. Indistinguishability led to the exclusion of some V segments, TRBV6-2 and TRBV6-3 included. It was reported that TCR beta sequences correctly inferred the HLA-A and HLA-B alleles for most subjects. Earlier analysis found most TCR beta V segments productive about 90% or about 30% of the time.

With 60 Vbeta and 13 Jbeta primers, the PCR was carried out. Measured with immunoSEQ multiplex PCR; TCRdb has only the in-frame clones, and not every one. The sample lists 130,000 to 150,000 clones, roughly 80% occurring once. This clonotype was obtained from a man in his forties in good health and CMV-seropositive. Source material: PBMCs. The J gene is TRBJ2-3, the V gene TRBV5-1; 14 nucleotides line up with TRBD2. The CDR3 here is CASSQGLAGVADTQYF. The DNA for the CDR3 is TGCGCCAGCAGCCAGGGACTAGCGGGAGTGGCAGATACGCAGTATTTT.